The 29 T cell receptor beta chains listed next were all sequenced from one sample in a study of blood T cells in healthy people across ages. The use of a sample-barcoded 5' primer and a J-beta primer mix characterized a second PCR of roughly 7 to 12 cycles. MiXCR, applied by TCRdb to the 5' RACE reads, yields one record per CDR3 protein. This sample yields 1,300,000 or so distinct CDR3 sequences, of which almost 60% are seen a single time; 6.5% to 8% belongs to the top ten. What was sequenced was blood. The receptors stem from a man younger than 35 in good health.

This clonotype has only one observation. The chain combines TRBV24-1 with TRBJ2-3; TRBD2 matches 9 bases. Germline loops: CDR1 KGHDR, CDR2 SFDVKD. The CDR3 spans 18 residues. Trimming removed 3 bases from V and 0 bases from J; junction bases left unmatched: 9. The CDR3 DNA is TGTGCCACCAGTGATCTTCAACTAGCGGGCCATAGCACAGATACGCAGTATTTT. Residues: CATSDLQLAGHSTDTQYF.

As DNA, the CDR3 is TGCGCCAGCAGCCAAGACTCATCGGGCACTGAAGCTTTCTTT. Translation: CASSQDSSGTEAFF. The chain carries TRBV4-3 and TRBJ1-1; no clear D. Germline CDR1 and CDR2: LGHNA and YSLEER. CDR3 length: 14 residues. V lost 0 bases, J lost 4 bases, and 9 bases lay in between.

This clonotype was detected only a few times. The rearrangement uses TRBV4-1 and TRBJ2-7; the match to TRBD2 covers 10 bases. The J segment lost 1 base and the V segment lost 2 bases, leaving 5 bases of the junction unmatched. CDR1 is MGHRA and CDR2 is YSYEKL in the germline V gene. CDR3 length: 16 residues. CDR3 loop: CASSQISGGSSYEQYF. The CDR3 DNA is TGCGCCAGCAGCCAAATTAGCGGGGGGTCATCCTACGAGCAGTACTTC.

V is TRBV3-1 and J is TRBJ2-7, with TRBD2 matching 11 bases. The CDR3 consists of 15 residues. Unmatched junction bases numbered 8, after V lost 5 bases and J lost 5 bases. Per germline, CDR1 LGHDT and CDR2 YNNKEL (reference sequence). The CDR3 region is CASSATSGSFNEQYF. The CDR3 DNA sequence: TGTGCCAGCAGCGCCACTAGCGGGAGCTTTAACGAGCAGTACTTC.

In its sample, this clonotype was seen once. The chain couples TRBV20-1 to TRBJ2-5; 15 bases line up with TRBD2. The end of the DNA is better explained by TRBJ2-7, so the J call may be wrong. This CDR3 has 15 residues. Looked up from germline, CDR1 is DFQATT and CDR2 is SNEGSKA (reference sequence). The CDR3, as DNA: TGCAGTGCTACCACCGGGACTAGCGGGAGGTACGAGCAGTACTTC. Protein product: CSATTGTSGRYEQYF.

V gene TRBV11-2 combines with J gene TRBJ2-1; perhaps TRBD1 as D (5 bases). The ends were cut back, 1 base at V and 12 bases at J, with 7 bases in the middle. The CDR3 totals 11 residues. Per germline, CDR1 SGHAT and CDR2 FQNNGV. In DNA form, the CDR3 reads TGTGCCAGCAGCTTAGTAGGGGTGCAGTTCTTC. It encodes CASSLVGVQFF.

The chain has TRBV3-1 and TRBJ2-2; D ambiguous. In germline, CDR1 is LGHDT, CDR2 YNNKEL (reference sequence). Trimming removed 2 bases from V and 4 bases from J, with 8 bases in between. This CDR3 is 14 amino acids long. CDR3 DNA: TGTGCCAGCAGCCAAATTGTTGGCACCGGGGAGCTGTTTTTT. Amino acids: CASSQIVGTGELFF.

The chain is built from TRBV7-6 and TRBJ2-1, with 8 bases matching TRBD2. With 5 bases clipped from V and 0 bases from J, the junction kept 15 bases outside the gene matches. This CDR3 region has 19 residues. Germline values: CDR1 SGHVS, CDR2 FNYEAQ. The CDR3 is CASSGYSGADRPSYNEQFF. In DNA form, the CDR3 reads TGTGCCAGCAGCGGATATAGCGGGGCCGACCGACCCTCCTACAATGAGCAGTTCTTC.

This sequence joins TRBV20-1 and TRBJ1-4; no clear D gene. With 0 bases removed from V and 4 bases from J, the gap between germline ends came to 12 bases. This CDR3 comprises 15 residues. Germline V CDR1 and CDR2: DFQATT, SNEGSKA (reference sequence). Here the CDR3 reads CSARDHETSNEKLFF. For the CDR3, the DNA is TGCAGTGCTAGAGATCATGAGACCAGTAATGAAAAACTGTTTTTT.

The chain combines TRBV4-1 with TRBJ2-4; D is unresolved. The end of the DNA fits TRBJ2-7 better, so the J call may be wrong. The V gene's germline CDR1 is MGHRA and CDR2 YSYEKL. The CDR3 extends over 15 amino acids. CDR3 DNA: TGCGCCAGCAGCCAAGATACGGTCTTCGGGTACGAGCAGTACTTC. Protein: CASSQDTVFGYEQYF.

This clonotype has a handful of counts. V gene TRBV12-3 or TRBV12-4 combines with J gene TRBJ1-2, with D hard to call. This CDR3 comprises 14 residues. V was shortened by 6 bases and J by 0 bases, with 11 bases between the two germline ends. The CDR3 spells CASSRFGPNYGYTF. The CDR3, as DNA: TGTGCCAGCAGCCGATTCGGTCCTAACTATGGCTACACCTTC.

The sample holds a few counts of this clonotype. The rearrangement uses TRBV29-1 and TRBJ2-7; 8 nucleotides match TRBD1. Germline CDR1 is SQVTM and CDR2 is ANQGSEA. The CDR3 has 14 residues. Trimming at V came to 0 bases and at J to 6 bases, leaving 7 bases not matched to a gene. This CDR3 reads CSVEDRTGQGEQYF. The CDR3 bases are TGCAGCGTTGAAGATCGGACAGGACAGGGCGAGCAGTACTTC.

In this sample, this clonotype turned up a few times. V usage is TRBV12-5 and J usage is TRBJ2-7; no reliable D call. The germline V and J ends were trimmed by 7 bases and 6 bases, with 16 bases remaining between them. This CDR3 has 13 residues. From germline, CDR1 is LGHNT and CDR2 FRNRAP. The CDR3: CASAWTLGGEQYF. In DNA, the CDR3 is TGTGCTAGTGCCTGGACCCTAGGCGGCGAGCAGTACTTC.

There are a few counts of this clonotype. V is TRBV15 and J is TRBJ2-2; TRBD2 is a possible D gene (5 bases). V dropped 10 bases and J dropped 1 base, with 13 bases sitting between them. Germline values: CDR1 LNHNV, CDR2 YYDKDF (reference sequence). This CDR3 contains 14 residues. This CDR3 reads CAISVEGNTGELFF. The CDR3 region has the DNA TGTGCCATCTCCGTCGAGGGGAACACCGGGGAGCTGTTTTTT. The full variable domain, completed using reference TRBV15 and TRBJ2-2, is DAMVIQNPRYQVTQFGKPVTLSCSQTLNHNVMYWYQQKSSQAPKLLFHYYDKDFNNEADTPDNFQSRRPNTSFCFLDIRSPGLGDTAMYLCAISVEGNTGELFFGEGSRLTVL.

V and J are TRBV7-8 and TRBJ2-5, with D unresolved. V was shortened by 5 bases and J by 11 bases, with 27 bases between the two germline ends. Per germline, CDR1 SGHVS and CDR2 FQNEAQ. The CDR3 consists of 16 residues. The CDR3 sequence is CASSLSRAAYWEEQYF. The CDR3 DNA sequence: TGTGCCAGCAGCCTAAGCCGTGCAGCCTACTGGGAAGAGCAGTACTTC.

V and J are TRBV6-6 and TRBJ2-3; D is perhaps TRBD2 (6 bases). Per the germline V gene, CDR1 is MNHNY and CDR2 is SVGAGI (reference sequence). V was trimmed by 8 bases and J by 6 bases, leaving 9 bases between them. The CDR3 is 11 residues long. The CDR3 nucleotides read TGTGCCAGCGGGACTGTTGATACGCAGTATTTT. Encoded protein: CASGTVDTQYF.

This clonotype came up a few times. V usage is TRBV29-1 and J usage is TRBJ2-3, with a possible D match to TRBD1 (6 bases). Germline V gene sequence: CDR1 SQVTM, CDR2 ANQGSEA. This CDR3 has 16 residues. Trimming pared 6 bases from V and 0 bases from J, leaving 19 bases between. CDR3 DNA: TGCAGCGTCCCGGGACAAGGGTGGGCTAGCACAGATACGCAGTATTTT. Protein sequence: CSVPGQGWASTDTQYF.

The chain employs TRBV20-1 and TRBJ2-1, with a tentative D call TRBD1 (5 bases). Germline CDR1 DFQATT, CDR2 SNEGSKA (reference sequence). Trimming stripped 6 bases from V and 2 bases from J, with 14 bases between. This CDR3 contains 14 residues. The CDR3 DNA sequence: TGCAGTGCCAATACAGGCAGAACCTACAATGAGCAGTTCTTC. Translated, it gives CSANTGRTYNEQFF.

The rearrangement uses TRBV7-6 and TRBJ2-7; a possible D gene is TRBD1 (6 bases). V lost 5 bases and J 6 bases, leaving 14 bases between the germline ends. Germline CDR1 SGHVS, CDR2 FNYEAQ. This CDR3 has 13 amino acids. The CDR3 DNA is TGTGCCAGCAGCGGTCCAGCGACAGGCGAGCAGTACTTC. Amino acids: CASSGPATGEQYF.

The table lists this clonotype with a few counts. The J gene is TRBJ2-5, the V gene TRBV7-2; D uncertain. This CDR3 region has 14 residues. Trimming took off 3 bases at V and 0 bases at J, with 8 bases between the two ends. The germline V gene encodes CDR1 SGHTA and CDR2 FQGNSA. The CDR3 bases are TGTGCCAGCAGCTTCCTGGGATACCAAGAGACCCAGTACTTC. This translates into CASSFLGYQETQYF. The full variable domain, with the rest looked up from reference TRBV7-2 and TRBJ2-5, is GAGVSQSPSNKVTEKGKDVELRCDPISGHTALYWYRQSLGQGLEFLIYFQGNSAPDKSGLPSDRFSAERTGGSVSTLTIQRTQQEDSAVYLCASSFLGYQETQYFGPGTRLLVL.

The chain uses TRBV10-1 and TRBJ2-5; D is perhaps TRBD1 (6 bases). The DNA end is a closer match to TRBJ2-7, so the J assignment may be wrong. The CDR3 length is 14 residues. The germline V gene encodes CDR1 WNHNN and CDR2 SYGVQD (reference sequence). CDR3 bases: TGCGCCAGCAGTGAGGGGACAACATCCTACGAGCAGTACTTC. Residues: CASSEGTTSYEQYF.

This chain uses TRBV5-1 with TRBJ2-3, with 10 bases fitting TRBD1. The CDR3 loop spans 14 amino acids. J was trimmed by 2 bases and V by 6 bases; bases with no gene match: 3. Germline-derived CDR1 and CDR2 are SGHRS and YFSETQ. CDR3 nucleotides: TGCGCCAGCAAGACAGGGGGCCCCACAGATACGCAGTATTTT. This encodes CASKTGGPTDTQYF.

The rearrangement links TRBV2 to TRBJ2-5; D unresolved. The CDR3 consists of 15 residues. Per the germline V gene, CDR1 is SNHLY and CDR2 is FYNNEI. V was pared by 6 bases and J by 0 bases, with 14 bases between. The DNA for the CDR3 is TGTGCCAGCAGCGACCTGACAAGCCACCAAGAGACCCAGTACTTC. This encodes CASSDLTSHQETQYF.

The gene calls are TRBV30 and TRBJ2-3; perhaps TRBD2 as D (6 bases). The CDR3 is 15 residues long. Trimming shortened V by 0 bases and J by 4 bases, and 14 bases separated the two germline ends. Looked up from germline, CDR1 is GTSNPN and CDR2 is SVGIG (reference sequence). The DNA of the CDR3 is TGTGCCTGGAGTGTACGGGCGGGATGGGCAGATACGCAGTATTTT. It yields the protein CAWSVRAGWADTQYF.

The chain joins TRBV10-3 to TRBJ2-3; the D gene is possibly TRBD2 (6 bases). From germline, CDR1 is ENHRY and CDR2 SYGVKD. The CDR3 is 16 residues long. V was trimmed by 2 bases and J by 1 base, leaving 13 bases between them. CDR3 residues: CAISESGSSGTDTQYF. The CDR3 DNA is TGTGCCATCAGTGAGAGTGGGTCTAGCGGCACAGATACGCAGTATTTT.

This clonotype was found many times. The chain joins TRBV9 to TRBJ1-2, with D unresolved. The germline V and J ends were trimmed by 0 bases and 5 bases, with 5 bases remaining between them. The CDR3 loop spans 12 amino acids. Germline assignment: CDR1 SGDLS and CDR2 YYNGEE. The DNA for the CDR3 is TGTGCCAGCAGCGTAGGCGTTTATGGCTACACCTTC. It translates to CASSVGVYGYTF.

V is TRBV7-9 and J is TRBJ1-5, with unresolved D. V was pared by 6 bases and J by 8 bases, with 20 bases between. This CDR3 has 15 residues. From germline, CDR1 is SEHNR and CDR2 FQNEAQ (reference sequence). CDR3 amino acids: CASSLSAGFGEPQHF. DNA for the CDR3: TGTGCCAGCAGTTTATCCGCGGGGTTCGGGGAGCCCCAGCATTTT. The variable domain in full, with the rest retrieved from reference TRBV7-9 and TRBJ1-5, is DTGVSQNPRHKITKRGQNVTFRCDPISEHNRLYWYRQTLGQGPEFLTYFQNEAQLEKSRLLSDRFSAERPKGSFSTLEIQRTEQGDSAMYLCASSLSAGFGEPQHFGDGTRLSIL.

V and J are TRBV4-2 and TRBJ2-1, with 8 bases fitting TRBD2. CDR1 and CDR2 (germline): LGHNA, YNFKEQ. This CDR3 has 17 residues. After removal of 2 bases from V and 10 bases from J, the junction contained 16 bases not matched to a gene. The CDR3 bases are TGTGCCAGCAGCCAAAGACGGGAGGGGCTAGCATTAGGAGAGCAGTTCTTC. It specifies CASSQRREGLALGEQFF.

This clonotype was counted a few times. This chain joins TRBV2 and TRBJ2-2; D not certain. Germline values: CDR1 SNHLY, CDR2 FYNNEI. The V gene lost 3 bases and the J gene lost 6 bases, with 11 bases spanning the gap. CDR3 length equals 14 residues. The CDR3 DNA follows: TGTGCCAGCAGTGAGGGTGTGGCGGCCGGGGAGCTGTTTTTT. This translates into CASSEGVAAGELFF.